This T cell receptor (beta chain) is drawn from a study of blood T cells in healthy people across ages (dated by TCRdb to about 2015). About the full investigation: In model experiments, template switching captured about one uniquely barcoded TCR beta cDNA molecule for every two T cells. The study measured age-related changes in TCR beta repertoire diversity using deep sequencing normalized with unique cDNA molecular identifiers. Four age groups were formed from the donors: young (average roughly 16 years), middle-aged (less than 40), aged (under 70) and long-lived (82). To avoid experimental bias, donors of different ages were randomly spread across the sequencing lanes. For two donors (one aged 18 to 30 and one aged 80 or older), the study analyzed two additional independent replicas of 1 million unique cDNA reads from the same blood draw.

Results the study describes overall, beyond this receptor: Estimates of total diversity from one million sequenced T cells were regarded as lower bounds and underestimates. Because profiling used bulk unsorted PBMCs, naive and antigen-experienced compartments could not be compared conclusively. Donor CMV infection status was unknown, potentially confounding age-related changes in expanded clonotypes. The percentage of naive T cells measured by flow cytometry correlated strongly with observed TCR beta diversity. Observed TCR beta diversity per million T cells fell roughly linearly with age, and a significant reduction was already apparent by age roughly 40. Compared with the aged group, more naive CD4+ T cells, fewer expanded clones and increased TCR diversity were shown by the long-lived group, suggesting age selection.

The 39 donors, aged about 6 to 95 years, were systemically healthy Caucasian individuals from Russia. About 9.6 milliliters of peripheral blood were collected from each donor into EDTA-treated Vacutainer tubes. PBMCs were isolated by Ficoll-Paque density-gradient centrifugation, with at least 7 million obtained per sample. Total RNA, at least 5 micrograms per sample, was extracted from PBMCs with Trizol reagent. For every donor, an aliquot of PBMCs went through flow cytometry to measure the percentages of naive CD45RAhigh/CD27high T cells. This clonotype was observed a single time. Its antigen has not been determined. No much larger clone exists at a distance of one base, and base qualities are not known. Library preparation employed 5' RACE. The listed sequencing device is Illumina HiSeq 2500. A second about 6 to 11 cycle PCR used a sample-barcoded 5' primer and a J-beta primer mix. A template-switch 5' adaptor carrying 12 random nucleotides introduced a unique molecular identifier onto each TCR beta cDNA molecule. At least 2.5 million CDR3-containing paired-end reads were obtained from each sample. The Mint cDNA synthesis kit, primed by a TRBC-specific oligonucleotide, was used to synthesize first-strand cDNA from all RNA. Following uracil-DNA glycosylase treatment, all cDNA underwent a first 18-cycle PCR with the universal primers M1SS and BC2_uni_R. In the authors' own workflow: For normalization, 1 million high-quality reads were randomly selected from each sample, with every read carrying a distinct molecular identifier. Reads with shared molecular identifiers were discarded instead of being binned into consensus sequences. MiTCR, with a Q25 quality threshold and the strictest error-elimination algorithm, was used for CDR3 identification, clonotype clustering and error correction. Lower-bound total TCR beta diversity was estimated with a nonparametric unseen species model using Euler transformation. The public reads were quality trimmed at Q25 with fastp and then assembled into clones with MiXCR by TCRdb, keeping productive beta chains. Merged by CDR3 protein, the rows form single entries marked with the most common genes and DNA. The V and J calls come from TCRdb's annotation, not from the publication. This sample comprises about 970,000 distinct CDR3 sequences, approximately 50% of them detected only once. Around a fifth of the sample comes from the top ten.

Material: blood. This TCR was sampled from a woman between 55 and 75 years old in good health.

The bases read TGCGCCAGCAGCCCCCTCCTAGCGGGAGGGCAAGATGAGCAGTACTTC. Its protein is CASSPLLAGGQDEQYF. The receptor chain draws on TRBV5-1 and TRBJ2-5; TRBD2 fits 12 bases in the junction. Looking up the germline V gene yields CDR1 SGHRS and CDR2 YFSETQ. The CDR3 starts with the cysteine, ends with the phenylalanine, and has 16 residues. This entry keeps only the CDR3 DNA: 48 bases, framed from base 1. V lost 4 bases and J lost 11 bases, and the count of bases not matched to a germline gene is 15.